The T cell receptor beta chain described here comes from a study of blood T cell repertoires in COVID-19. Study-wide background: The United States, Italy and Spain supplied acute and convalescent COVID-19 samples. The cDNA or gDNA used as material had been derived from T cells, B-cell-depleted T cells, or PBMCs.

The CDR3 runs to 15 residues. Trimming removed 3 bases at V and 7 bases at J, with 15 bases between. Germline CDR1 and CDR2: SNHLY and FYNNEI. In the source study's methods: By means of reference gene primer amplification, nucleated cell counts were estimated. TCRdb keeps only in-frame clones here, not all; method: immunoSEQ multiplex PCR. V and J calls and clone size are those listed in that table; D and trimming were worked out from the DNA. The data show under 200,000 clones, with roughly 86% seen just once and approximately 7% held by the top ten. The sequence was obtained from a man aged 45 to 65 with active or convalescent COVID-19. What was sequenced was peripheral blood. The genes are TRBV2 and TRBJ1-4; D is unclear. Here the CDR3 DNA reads TGTGCCAGCAGTGACACCAGCCTCAGCGGTGAAAAACTGTTTTTT. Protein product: CASSDTSLSGEKLFF.